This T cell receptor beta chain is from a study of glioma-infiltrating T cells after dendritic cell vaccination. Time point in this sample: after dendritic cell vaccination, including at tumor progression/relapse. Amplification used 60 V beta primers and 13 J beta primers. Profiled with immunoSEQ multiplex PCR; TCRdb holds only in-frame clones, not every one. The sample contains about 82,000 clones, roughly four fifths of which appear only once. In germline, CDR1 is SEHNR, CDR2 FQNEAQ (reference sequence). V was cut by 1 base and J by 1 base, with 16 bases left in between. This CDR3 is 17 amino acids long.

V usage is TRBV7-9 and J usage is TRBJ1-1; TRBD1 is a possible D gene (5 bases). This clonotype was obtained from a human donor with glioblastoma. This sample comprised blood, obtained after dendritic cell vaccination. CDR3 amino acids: CASSLVSWRGRNTEAFF. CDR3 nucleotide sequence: TGTGCCAGCAGCTTAGTAAGTTGGAGGGGCAGGAACACTGAAGCTTTCTTT.